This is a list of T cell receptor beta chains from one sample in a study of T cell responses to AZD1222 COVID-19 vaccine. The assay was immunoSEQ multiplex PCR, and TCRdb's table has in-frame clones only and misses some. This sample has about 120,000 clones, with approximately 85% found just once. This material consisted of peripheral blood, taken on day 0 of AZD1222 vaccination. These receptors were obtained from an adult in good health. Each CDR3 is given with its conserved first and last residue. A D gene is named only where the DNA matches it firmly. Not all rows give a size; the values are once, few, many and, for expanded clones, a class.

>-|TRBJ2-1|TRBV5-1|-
TGCGCCAGCAGCTTGGACGGGGCCGGGGTAAGGTTCGATGAGCAGTTCTTC
CASSLDGAGVRFDEQFF
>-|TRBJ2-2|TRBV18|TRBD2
TGTGCCAGCTCAAGGCTAGCGGGAGGGCCAGAAGCCGGGGAGCTGTTTTTT
CASSRLAGGPEAGELFF
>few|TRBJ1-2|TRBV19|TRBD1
TGTGCCAGTAGTATGCGGGACAGATATGGCTACACCTTC
CASSMRDRYGYTF
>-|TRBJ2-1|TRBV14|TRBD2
TGTGCCAGCAGCCAAGCGGTAGGCGGACTAGCTTTTTACGAGCAGTTCTTC
CASSQAVGGLAFYEQFF
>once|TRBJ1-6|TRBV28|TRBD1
TGTGCCAGCAGTTCTACCGGGACAGGGAATTCACCCCTCCACTTT
CASSSTGTGNSPLHF
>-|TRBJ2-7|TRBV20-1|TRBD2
TGCAGCAGACTAGCGGTCTACGAGCAGTACTTC
CSRLAVYEQYF
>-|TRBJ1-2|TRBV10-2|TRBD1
TGCGCCAGCAGTGGAACCCCAACCCGACAGGGACCCGCTGTAGTTCGCGGCTACACCTTC
CASSGTPTRQGPAVVRGYTF
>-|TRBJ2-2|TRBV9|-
TGTGCCAGCAGAGAGCGGAACGCGAACACCGGGGAGCTGTTTTTT
CASRERNANTGELFF
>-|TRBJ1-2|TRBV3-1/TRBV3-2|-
TGTGCCAGCAGCTCGTTGGGGGGCTATGGCTACACCTTC
CASSSLGGYGYTF
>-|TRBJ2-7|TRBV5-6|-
TGTGCCAGCAGCCCTGTGGCAGGGGGGGAGCAGTACTTC
CASSPVAGGEQYF
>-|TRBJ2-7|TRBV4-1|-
TGCGCCAGCAGCCAAGGGTCTAGCTTGGACGAGCAGTACTTC
CASSQGSSLDEQYF
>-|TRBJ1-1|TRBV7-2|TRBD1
TGTGCCAGCAGCCCCACAGGGGGCTCCACTGAAGCTTTCTTT
CASSPTGGSTEAFF
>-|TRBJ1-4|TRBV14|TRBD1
TGTGCCAGCAGCCAAGAGGGGACAGCTTTTGCAAAACTGTTTTTT
CASSQEGTAFAKLFF
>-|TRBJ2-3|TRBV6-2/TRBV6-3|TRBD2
TGTGCCAGCAGTTACTCTTCGCTGGCGGGAGTAGAAGATACGCAGTATTTT
CASSYSSLAGVEDTQYF
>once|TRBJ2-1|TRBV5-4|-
TGTGCCAGCAGCTGGCGGTCCCCCCGGAGCAATGAGCAGTTCTTC
CASSWRSPRSNEQFF
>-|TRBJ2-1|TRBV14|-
TGTGCCAGCAGCCAATACGGCGGGCCCTACGTTTGGGTTGAGCAGTTCTTC
CASSQYGGPYVWVEQFF
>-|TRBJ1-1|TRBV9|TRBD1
TGTGCCAGCAGCGTAGGACAGGGGAGGAACACTGAAGCTTTCTTT
CASSVGQGRNTEAFF
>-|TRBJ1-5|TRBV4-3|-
TGCGCCAGCAGCCAAGATCAAGAGGATCAGCCCCAGCATTTT
CASSQDQEDQPQHF
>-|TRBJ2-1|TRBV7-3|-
TGTGCCAGCAGTTTACAGGGTAGCGCCTACAATGAGCAGTTCTTC
CASSLQGSAYNEQFF
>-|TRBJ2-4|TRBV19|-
TGTGCCAGTAGTACCCCGGGGGTAGCCAAAAACATTCAGTACTTC
CASSTPGVAKNIQYF
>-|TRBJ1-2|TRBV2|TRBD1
TGTGCCAGCAGTGAAGCAGGGACAGCCCATGGCTACACCTTC
CASSEAGTAHGYTF
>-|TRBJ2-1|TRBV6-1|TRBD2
TGTGCCAGCAGTGCAGGAGCTAGCGGGGGCCCCACCTACAATGAGCAGTTCTTC
CASSAGASGGPTYNEQFF
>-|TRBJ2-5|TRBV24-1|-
TGTGCCACCAGTGATTTGGCGGCGGCAGCAGGGTCCAAAGAGACCCAGTACTTC
CATSDLAAAAGSKETQYF
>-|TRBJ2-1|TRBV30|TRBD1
TGTGCCTGGAGTGTACCGGGACAGGGGAAGCAGTTCTTC
CAWSVPGQGKQFF
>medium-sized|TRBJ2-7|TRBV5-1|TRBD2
TGCGCCAGCAGCTTCCGAGCGGGAGATGACGAGCAGTACTTC
CASSFRAGDDEQYF